This T cell receptor (beta chain) was retrieved from a study of cytomegalovirus exposure and HLA in healthy donors. CDR3 length: 14 residues. The junction had 4 bases not matched to a gene; V was cut back by 0 bases and J by 6 bases. Germline lookup yields CDR1 SGHRS and CDR2 YFSETQ. Worth noting for this clone: The antigen remains unidentified.

Primers for the PCR totalled 60 Vbeta and 13 Jbeta. The table came from immunoSEQ multiplex PCR; TCRdb's copy has only in-frame clones and leaves some out. In the table there are about 180,000 clones, 70% to 80% of which are singletons. Study outcomes and limitations: Reportedly, TCR beta sequences accurately predicted HLA-A and HLA-B alleles in most subjects.

This sequence was found in a woman in her fifties or sixties in good health and CMV-seropositive. Source material: PBMCs. The chain couples TRBV5-1 to TRBJ1-1; 8 bases fit TRBD1. The CDR3 sequence: CASSLGGGQAEAFF. The CDR3 nucleotides are TGCGCCAGCAGCTTGGGGGGGGGACAGGCTGAAGCTTTCTTT.